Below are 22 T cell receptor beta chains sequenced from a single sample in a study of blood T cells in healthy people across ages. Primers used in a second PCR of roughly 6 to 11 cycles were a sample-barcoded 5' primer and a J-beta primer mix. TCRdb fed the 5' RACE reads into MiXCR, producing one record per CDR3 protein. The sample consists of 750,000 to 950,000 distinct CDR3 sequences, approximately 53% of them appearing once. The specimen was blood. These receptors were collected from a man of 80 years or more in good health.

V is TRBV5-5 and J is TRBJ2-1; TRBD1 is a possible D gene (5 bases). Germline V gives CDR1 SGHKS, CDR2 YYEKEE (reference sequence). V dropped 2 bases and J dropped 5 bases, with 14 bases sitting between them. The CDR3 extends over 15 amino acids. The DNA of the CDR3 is TGTGCCAGCAGCTTTAAGGCAGGGTTCGACAATGAGCAGTTCTTC. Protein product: CASSFKAGFDNEQFF.

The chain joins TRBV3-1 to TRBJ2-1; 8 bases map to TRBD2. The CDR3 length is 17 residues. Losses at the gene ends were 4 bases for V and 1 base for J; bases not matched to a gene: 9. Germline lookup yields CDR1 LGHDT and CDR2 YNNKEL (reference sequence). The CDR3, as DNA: TGTGCCAGCAGCCCCCTCGGAGCGGGGGCTTCCTACAATGAGCAGTTCTTC. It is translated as CASSPLGAGASYNEQFF.

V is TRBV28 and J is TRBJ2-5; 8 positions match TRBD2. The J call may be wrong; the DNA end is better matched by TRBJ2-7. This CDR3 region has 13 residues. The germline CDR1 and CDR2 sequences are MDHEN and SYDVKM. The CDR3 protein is CASSMAAGVEQYF. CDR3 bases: TGTGCCAGCAGTATGGCAGCGGGAGTCGAGCAGTACTTC.

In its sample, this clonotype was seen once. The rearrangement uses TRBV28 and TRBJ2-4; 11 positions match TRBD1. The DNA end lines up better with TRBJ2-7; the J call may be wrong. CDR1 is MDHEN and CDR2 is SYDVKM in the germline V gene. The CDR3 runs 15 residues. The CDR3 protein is CASSKDRGQTYEQYF. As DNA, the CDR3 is TGTGCCAGCAGCAAGGACAGGGGGCAAACCTACGAGCAGTACTTC.

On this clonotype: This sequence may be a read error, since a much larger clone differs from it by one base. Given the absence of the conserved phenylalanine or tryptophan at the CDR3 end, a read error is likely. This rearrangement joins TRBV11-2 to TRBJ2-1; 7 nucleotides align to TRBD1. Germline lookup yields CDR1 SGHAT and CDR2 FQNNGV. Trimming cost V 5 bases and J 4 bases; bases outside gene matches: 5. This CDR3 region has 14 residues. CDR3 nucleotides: TGTGCCAGCAGCCCTGTGACAGGGTACAATGAGCAGTTCGTC. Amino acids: CASSPVTGYNEQFV.

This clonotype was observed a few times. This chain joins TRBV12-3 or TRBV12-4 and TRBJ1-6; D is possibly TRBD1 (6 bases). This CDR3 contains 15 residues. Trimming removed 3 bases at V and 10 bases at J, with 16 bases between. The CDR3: CASSLGVGGRSPLHF. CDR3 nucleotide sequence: TGTGCCAGCAGTTTGGGCGTAGGGGGAAGATCACCCCTCCACTTT.

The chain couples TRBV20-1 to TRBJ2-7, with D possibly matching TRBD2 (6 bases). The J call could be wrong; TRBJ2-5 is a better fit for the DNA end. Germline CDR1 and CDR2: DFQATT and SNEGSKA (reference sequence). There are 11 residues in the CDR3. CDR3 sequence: CSVTGVETQYF. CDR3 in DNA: TGCAGTGTTACGGGAGTGGAGACCCAGTACTTC.

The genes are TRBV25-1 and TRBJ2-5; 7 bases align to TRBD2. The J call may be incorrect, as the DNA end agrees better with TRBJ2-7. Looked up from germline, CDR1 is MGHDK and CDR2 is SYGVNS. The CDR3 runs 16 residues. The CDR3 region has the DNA TGTGCCAGCAGTGAATACCTAGCGGAGGCTGCTTACGAGCAGTACTTC. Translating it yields CASSEYLAEAAYEQYF.

The CDR3 spells CATSKRQAGANVLTF. CDR3 sequence (DNA): TGTGCCACCAGCAAGAGGCAGGCTGGGGCCAACGTCCTGACTTTC. The chain couples TRBV15 to TRBJ2-6; the D is unclear. Trimming shortened V by 4 bases and J by 2 bases, and 9 bases separated the two germline ends. This CDR3 spans 15 amino acids. Germline CDR1 LNHNV, CDR2 YYDKDF (reference sequence).

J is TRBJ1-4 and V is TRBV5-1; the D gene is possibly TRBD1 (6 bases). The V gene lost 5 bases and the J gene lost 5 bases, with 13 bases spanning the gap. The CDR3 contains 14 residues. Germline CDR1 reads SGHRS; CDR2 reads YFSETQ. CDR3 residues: CASSATGPNEKLFF. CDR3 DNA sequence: TGCGCCAGCAGTGCGACAGGACCAAATGAAAAACTGTTTTTT.

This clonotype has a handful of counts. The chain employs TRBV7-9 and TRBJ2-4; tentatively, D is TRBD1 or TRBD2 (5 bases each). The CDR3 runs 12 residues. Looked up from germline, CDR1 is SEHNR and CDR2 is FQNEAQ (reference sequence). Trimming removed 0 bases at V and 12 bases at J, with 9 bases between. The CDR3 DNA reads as TGTGCCAGCAGCTTAGCAGAGGGGAATCAGTACTTC. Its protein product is CASSLAEGNQYF.

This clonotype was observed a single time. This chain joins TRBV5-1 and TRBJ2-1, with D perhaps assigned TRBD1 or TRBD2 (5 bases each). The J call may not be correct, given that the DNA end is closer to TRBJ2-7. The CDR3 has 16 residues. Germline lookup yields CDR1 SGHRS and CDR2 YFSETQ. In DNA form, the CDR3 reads TGCGCCAGCATCCCCTCACCGGGACGCTCCTACAATGAGCAGTACTTC. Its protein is CASIPSPGRSYNEQYF.

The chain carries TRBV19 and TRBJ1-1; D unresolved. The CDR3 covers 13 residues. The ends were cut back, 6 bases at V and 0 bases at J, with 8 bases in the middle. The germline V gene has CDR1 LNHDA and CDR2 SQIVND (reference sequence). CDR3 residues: CASRDTLNTEAFF. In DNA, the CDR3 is TGTGCCAGTAGAGACACTTTGAACACTGAAGCTTTCTTT.

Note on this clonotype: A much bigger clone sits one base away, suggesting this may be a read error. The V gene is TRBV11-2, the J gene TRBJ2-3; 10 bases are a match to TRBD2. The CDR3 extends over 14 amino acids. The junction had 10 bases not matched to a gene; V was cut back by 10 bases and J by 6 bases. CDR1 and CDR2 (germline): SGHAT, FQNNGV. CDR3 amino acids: CANRILAGVDTQYF. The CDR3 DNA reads TGTGCCAACAGAATCCTAGCGGGAGTCGATACGCAGTATTTT.

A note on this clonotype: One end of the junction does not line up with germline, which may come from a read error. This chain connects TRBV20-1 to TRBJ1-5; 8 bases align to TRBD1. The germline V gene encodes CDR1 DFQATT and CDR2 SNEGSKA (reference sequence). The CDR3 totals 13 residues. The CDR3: CGASQGAGQPQHF. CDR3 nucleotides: TGCGGTGCTAGTCAGGGGGCGGGGCAGCCCCAGCATTTT.

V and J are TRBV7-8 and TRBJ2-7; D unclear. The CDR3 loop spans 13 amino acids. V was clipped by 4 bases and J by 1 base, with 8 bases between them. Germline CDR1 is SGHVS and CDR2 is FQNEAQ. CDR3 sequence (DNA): TGTGCCAGCAGCTCTCACAAATCCTACGAGCAGTACTTC. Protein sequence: CASSSHKSYEQYF. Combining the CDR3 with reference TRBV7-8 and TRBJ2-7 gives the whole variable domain GAGVSQSPRYKVAKRGQDVALRCDPISGHVSLFWYQQALGQGPEFLTYFQNEAQLDKSGLPSDRFFAERPEGSVSTLKIQRTQQEDSAVYLCASSSHKSYEQYFGPGTRLTVT.

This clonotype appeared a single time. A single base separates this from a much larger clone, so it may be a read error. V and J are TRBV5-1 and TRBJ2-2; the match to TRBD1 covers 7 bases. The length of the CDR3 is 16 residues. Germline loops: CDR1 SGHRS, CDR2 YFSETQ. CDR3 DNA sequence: TGCGTCAGCAGCTTGGCCGGGACAGAGAACACCGGGGAGCTGTTTTTT. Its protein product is CVSSLAGTENTGELFF. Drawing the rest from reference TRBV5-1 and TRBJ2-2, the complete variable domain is KAGVTQTPRYLIKTRGQQVTLSCSPISGHRSVSWYQQTPGQGLQFLFEYFSETQRNKGNFPGRFSGRQFSNSRSEMNVSTLELGDSALYLCVSSLAGTENTGELFFGEGSRLTVL.

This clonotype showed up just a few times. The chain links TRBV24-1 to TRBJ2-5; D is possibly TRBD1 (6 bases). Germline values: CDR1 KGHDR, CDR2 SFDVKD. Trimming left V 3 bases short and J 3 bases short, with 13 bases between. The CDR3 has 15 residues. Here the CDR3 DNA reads TGTGCCACCAGTGATGCGCGGACAGTCGAAGAGACCCAGTACTTC. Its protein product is CATSDARTVEETQYF.

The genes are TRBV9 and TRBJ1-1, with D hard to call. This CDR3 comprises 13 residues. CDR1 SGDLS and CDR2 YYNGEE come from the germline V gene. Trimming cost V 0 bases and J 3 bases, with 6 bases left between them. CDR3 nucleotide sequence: TGTGCCAGCAGCGTAGCCCGGGACACTGAAGCTTTCTTT. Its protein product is CASSVARDTEAFF.

The CDR3 nucleotides read TGCGCCAGCAGCATAGACATGGTCTCTTCGGGCTACAATGAGCAGTTCTTC. This encodes CASSIDMVSSGYNEQFF. The V call is TRBV4-1, the J call TRBJ2-1; D gene uncertain. CDR1 MGHRA and CDR2 YSYEKL come from the germline V gene. CDR3 length equals 17 residues. Trimming shortened V by 5 bases and J by 3 bases, and 20 bases separated the two germline ends.

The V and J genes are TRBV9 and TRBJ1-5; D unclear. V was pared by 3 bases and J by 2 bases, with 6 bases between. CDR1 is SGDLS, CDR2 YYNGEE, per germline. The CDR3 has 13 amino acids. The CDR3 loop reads CASSGSGNQPQHF. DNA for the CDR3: TGTGCCAGCAGCGGCTCTGGCAATCAGCCCCAGCATTTT.

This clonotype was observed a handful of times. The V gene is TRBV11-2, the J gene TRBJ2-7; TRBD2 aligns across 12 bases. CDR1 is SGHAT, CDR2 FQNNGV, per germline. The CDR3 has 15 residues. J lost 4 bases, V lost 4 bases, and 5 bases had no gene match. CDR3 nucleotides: TGTGCCAGCAGCTCTCGACTAGCGGGAGCTTACGAGCAGTACTTC. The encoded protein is CASSSRLAGAYEQYF. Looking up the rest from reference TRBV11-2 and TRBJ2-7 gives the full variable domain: EAGVAQSPRYKIIEKRQSVAFWCNPISGHATLYWYQQILGQGPKLLIQFQNNGVVDDSQLPKDRFSAERLKGVDSTLKIQPAKLEDSAVYLCASSSRLAGAYEQYFGPGTRLTVT.